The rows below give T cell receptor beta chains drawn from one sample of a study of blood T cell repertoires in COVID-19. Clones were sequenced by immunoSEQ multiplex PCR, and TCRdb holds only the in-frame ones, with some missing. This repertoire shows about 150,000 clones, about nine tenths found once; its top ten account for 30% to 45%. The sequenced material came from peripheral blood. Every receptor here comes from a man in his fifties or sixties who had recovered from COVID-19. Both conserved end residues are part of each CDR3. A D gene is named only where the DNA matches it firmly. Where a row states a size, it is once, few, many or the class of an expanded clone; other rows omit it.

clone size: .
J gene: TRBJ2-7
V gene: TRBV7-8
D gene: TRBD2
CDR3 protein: CASSPHSSGGAREQYF
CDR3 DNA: TGTGCCAGCAGCCCACATAGTAGCGGGGGGGCCAGGGAGCAGTACTTC

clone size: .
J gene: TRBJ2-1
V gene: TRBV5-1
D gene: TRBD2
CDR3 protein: CASSLGLAGGNPPNNEQFF
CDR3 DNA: TGCGCCAGCAGCTTGGGGCTAGCGGGGGGCAATCCCCCGAACAATGAGCAGTTCTTC

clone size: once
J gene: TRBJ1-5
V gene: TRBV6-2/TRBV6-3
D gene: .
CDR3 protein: CASSLRGRGNQPQHF
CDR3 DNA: TGTGCCAGCAGCCTCAGGGGAAGGGGGAATCAGCCCCAGCATTTT

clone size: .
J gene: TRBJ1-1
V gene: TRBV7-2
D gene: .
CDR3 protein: CASSVGPVTEAFF
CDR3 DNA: TGTGCCAGCAGCGTTGGCCCCGTCACTGAAGCTTTCTTT

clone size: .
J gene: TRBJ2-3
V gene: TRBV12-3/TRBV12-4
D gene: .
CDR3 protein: CASREISSDTQYF
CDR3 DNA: TGTGCCAGCAGGGAGATTAGCTCTGATACGCAGTATTTT

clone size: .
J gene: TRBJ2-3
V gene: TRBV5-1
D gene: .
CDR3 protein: CASSLEPIAARGDTQYF
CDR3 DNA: TGCGCCAGCAGCTTGGAGCCGATAGCGGCCCGGGGAGATACGCAGTATTTT

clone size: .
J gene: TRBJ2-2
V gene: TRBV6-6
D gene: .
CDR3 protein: CASASVAANTGELFF
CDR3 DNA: TGTGCCAGCGCGTCGGTAGCGGCGAACACCGGGGAGCTGTTTTTT

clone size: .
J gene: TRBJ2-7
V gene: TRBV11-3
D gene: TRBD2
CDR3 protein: CASSSGGYEQYF
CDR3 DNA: TGTGCCAGCAGCTCGGGGGGGTACGAGCAGTACTTC

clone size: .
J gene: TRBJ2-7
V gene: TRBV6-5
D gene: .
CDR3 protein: CASSSEQGTSEQYF
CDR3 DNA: TGTGCCAGCAGTTCAGAACAGGGGACTTCGGAGCAGTACTTC

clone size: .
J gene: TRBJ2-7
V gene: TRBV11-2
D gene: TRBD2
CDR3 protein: CASSLYLAGGPNEQYF
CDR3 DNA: TGTGCCAGCAGCTTATACCTAGCGGGGGGGCCGAACGAGCAGTACTTC

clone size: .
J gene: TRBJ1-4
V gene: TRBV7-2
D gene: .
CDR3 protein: CASSLNMNEKLFF
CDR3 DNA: TGTGCCAGCAGCTTAAATATGAATGAAAAACTGTTTTTT

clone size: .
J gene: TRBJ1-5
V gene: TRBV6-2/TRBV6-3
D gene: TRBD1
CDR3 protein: CASSYPTGGDRNQPQHF
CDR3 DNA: TGTGCCAGCAGTTACCCAACAGGGGGCGATCGCAATCAGCCCCAGCATTTT

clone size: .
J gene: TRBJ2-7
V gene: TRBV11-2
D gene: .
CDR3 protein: CASSPDRSNEQYF
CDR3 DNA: TGTGCCAGCAGCCCCGACAGGAGCAACGAGCAGTACTTC

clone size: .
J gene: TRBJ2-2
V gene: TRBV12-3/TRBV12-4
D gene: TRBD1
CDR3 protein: CASSRTGPGELFF
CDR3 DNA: TGTGCCAGCAGTCGGACAGGTCCCGGGGAGCTGTTTTTT

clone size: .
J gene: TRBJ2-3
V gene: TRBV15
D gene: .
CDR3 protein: CATSRSRDFGGDTQYF
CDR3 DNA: TGTGCCACCAGCAGGTCCAGGGACTTCGGGGGAGATACGCAGTATTTT

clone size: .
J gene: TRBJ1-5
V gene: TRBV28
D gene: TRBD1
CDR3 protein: CASLPGTGGLAPQHF
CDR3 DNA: TGTGCCAGCTTACCAGGGACAGGGGGTCTGGCGCCCCAGCATTTT

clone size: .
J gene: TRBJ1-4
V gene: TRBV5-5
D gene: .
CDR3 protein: CASSLSGVAAGEEKLFF
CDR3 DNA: TGTGCCAGCAGCTTAAGCGGTGTGGCCGCCGGGGAGGAAAAACTGTTTTTT

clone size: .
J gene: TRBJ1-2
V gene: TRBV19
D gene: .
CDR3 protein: CASSMAGSYGYTF
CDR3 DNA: TGTGCCAGTAGTATGGCAGGAAGCTATGGCTACACCTTC

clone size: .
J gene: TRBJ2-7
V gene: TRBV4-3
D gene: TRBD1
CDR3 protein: CASSQAGQGGLLYF
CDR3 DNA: TGCGCCAGCAGCCAGGCCGGACAGGGGGGACTTTTGTACTTC

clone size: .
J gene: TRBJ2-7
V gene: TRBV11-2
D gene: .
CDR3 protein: CASSLNFGHLPYEQYF
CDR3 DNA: TGTGCCAGCAGCTTAAATTTCGGACATCTACCCTACGAGCAGTACTTC

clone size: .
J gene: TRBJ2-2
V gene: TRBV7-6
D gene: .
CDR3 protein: CASSLTFTANTGELFF
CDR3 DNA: TGTGCCAGCAGCTTAACGTTTACTGCGAACACCGGGGAGCTGTTTTTT

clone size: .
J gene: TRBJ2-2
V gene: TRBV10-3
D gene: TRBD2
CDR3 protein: CAIRDYGGTNTGELFF
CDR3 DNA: TGTGCCATCAGAGATTACGGGGGGACGAACACCGGGGAGCTGTTTTTT

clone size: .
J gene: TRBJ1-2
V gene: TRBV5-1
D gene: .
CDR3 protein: CASSWGLDRRDYGYTF
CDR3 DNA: TGCGCCAGCAGCTGGGGCCTTGACAGACGGGACTATGGCTACACCTTC

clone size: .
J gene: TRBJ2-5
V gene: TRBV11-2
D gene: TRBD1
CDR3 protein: CASRSNRGKETQYF
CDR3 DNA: TGTGCCAGCAGATCTAACAGGGGGAAAGAGACCCAGTACTTC

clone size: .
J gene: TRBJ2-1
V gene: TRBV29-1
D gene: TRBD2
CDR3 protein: CSVVPSGAYNEQFF
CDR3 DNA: TGCAGCGTTGTTCCTAGCGGGGCCTACAATGAGCAGTTCTTC

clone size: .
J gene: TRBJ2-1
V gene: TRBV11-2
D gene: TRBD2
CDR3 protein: CASSSRPGGPYNEQFF
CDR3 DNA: TGTGCCAGCAGCTCCAGACCGGGGGGGCCTTACAATGAGCAGTTCTTC

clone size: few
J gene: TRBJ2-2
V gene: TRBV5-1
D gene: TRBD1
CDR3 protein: CASSSDRGIGYTGELFF
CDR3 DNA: TGCGCCAGCAGCTCCGACAGGGGGATCGGTTACACCGGGGAGCTGTTTTTT

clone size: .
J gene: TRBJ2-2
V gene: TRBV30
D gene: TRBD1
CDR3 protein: CACARGPSGELFF
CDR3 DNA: TGTGCCTGTGCCAGGGGGCCGAGCGGGGAGCTGTTTTTT

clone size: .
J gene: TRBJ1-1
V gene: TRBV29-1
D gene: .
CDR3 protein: CSAKTTNTEAFF
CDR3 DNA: TGCAGCGCTAAGACAACGAACACTGAAGCTTTCTTT

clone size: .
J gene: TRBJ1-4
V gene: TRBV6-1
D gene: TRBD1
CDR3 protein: CASSEGQGWNEKLFF
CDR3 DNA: TGTGCCAGCAGTGAGGGACAGGGATGGAATGAAAAACTGTTTTTT

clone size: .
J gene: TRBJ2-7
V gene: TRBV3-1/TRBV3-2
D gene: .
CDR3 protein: CASSQADSEQYF
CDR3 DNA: TGTGCCAGCAGCCAAGCAGACAGCGAGCAGTACTTC

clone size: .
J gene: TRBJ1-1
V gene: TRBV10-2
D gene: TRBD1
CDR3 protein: CASSPQGATNTEAFF
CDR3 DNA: TGCGCCAGCAGTCCCCAGGGGGCGACGAACACTGAAGCTTTCTTT

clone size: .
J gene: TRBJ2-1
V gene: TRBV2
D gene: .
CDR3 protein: CASSRGNSNPLAYNEQFF
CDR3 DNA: TGTGCCAGCAGTAGGGGGAACTCTAATCCCCTAGCCTACAATGAGCAGTTCTTC

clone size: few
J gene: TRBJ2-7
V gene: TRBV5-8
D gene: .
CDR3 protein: CASSLDRAYEQYF
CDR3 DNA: TGTGCCAGCAGCTTGGACAGGGCCTACGAGCAGTACTTC

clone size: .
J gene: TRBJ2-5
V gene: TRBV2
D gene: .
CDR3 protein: CASSESGSLGETQYF
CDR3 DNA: TGTGCCAGCAGTGAAAGCGGATCCCTCGGGGAGACCCAGTACTTC

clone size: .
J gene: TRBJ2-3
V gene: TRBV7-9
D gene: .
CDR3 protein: CASSLLALGTDTQYF
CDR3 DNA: TGTGCCAGCAGCTTACTGGCCCTGGGCACAGATACGCAGTATTTT

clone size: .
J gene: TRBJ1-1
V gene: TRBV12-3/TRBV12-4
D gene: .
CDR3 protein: CASSLAEGTEAFF
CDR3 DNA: TGTGCCAGCAGTTTAGCGGAGGGGACTGAAGCTTTCTTT

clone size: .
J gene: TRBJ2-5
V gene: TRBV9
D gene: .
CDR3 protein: CASSSQGWETQYF
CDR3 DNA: TGTGCCAGCAGCTCACAGGGTTGGGAGACCCAGTACTTC

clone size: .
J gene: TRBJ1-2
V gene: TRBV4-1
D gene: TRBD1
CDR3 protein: CASSYLSGQGATYGYTF
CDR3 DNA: TGCGCCAGCAGCTACCTGTCGGGACAGGGGGCGACCTATGGCTACACCTTC

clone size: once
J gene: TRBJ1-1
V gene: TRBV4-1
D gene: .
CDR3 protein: CASSQGRQVGEAFF
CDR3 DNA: TGCGCCAGCAGCCAAGGTAGGCAGGTGGGTGAAGCTTTCTTT

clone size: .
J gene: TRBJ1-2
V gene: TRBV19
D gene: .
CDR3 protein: CASSGQIGNYGYTF
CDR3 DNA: TGTGCCAGTAGTGGACAGATAGGAAACTATGGCTACACCTTC